This record looks at one TCR beta chain sequence and its context. The data derive from a study of blood T cell repertoires in COVID-19. Study context: Samples of COVID-19 (acute and convalescent) were obtained from the United States, Italy and Spain. Sources were T cells, B-cell-depleted T cells, or PBMCs; the material itself was cDNA or gDNA.

Study processing details: It was from reference gene primer amplification that nucleated cell counts were estimated. Clones were read by immunoSEQ multiplex PCR, and TCRdb kept only the in-frame ones, dropping some. The D gene and trimming were derived from the DNA, and the V and J assignments and clone size from that table. This sample has some 140,000 clones; around 80% occur once, and the top ten carry 9.5% to 13%. Trimming removed 6 bases at V and 8 bases at J, with 16 bases between. The CDR3 has 13 residues. Input material: peripheral blood. The sequence came from a man aged 55-75 years who had recovered from COVID-19. The J gene is TRBJ1-2, the V gene TRBV12-3 or TRBV12-4, with D hard to call. CDR3 nucleotide sequence: TGTGCCAGCAGCCCCTATCCGGAGGGCGGCTACACCTTC. This translates into CASSPYPEGGYTF.